The clone carrying this TCR beta chain was recorded a few times. The sample belongs to a study of cytomegalovirus exposure and HLA in healthy donors. The PCR used 60 Vbeta and 13 Jbeta primers. Profiling relied on immunoSEQ multiplex PCR, and the TCRdb table lists in-frame clones only, not all of them. The sample shows approximately 280,000 clones, roughly 90% of them seen only once. Per the germline V gene, CDR1 is LNHNV and CDR2 is YYDKDF (reference sequence). V lost 0 bases and J 7 bases, leaving 15 bases between the germline ends. This CDR3 is built from 15 residues. The chain couples TRBV15 to TRBJ1-1, with a possible D match to TRBD1 (5 bases). The specimen sequenced was PBMCs. The receptor comes from a middle-aged man in good health and CMV-seropositive. The CDR3 region is CATSRDRGGAFEAFF. The CDR3 DNA sequence: TGTGCCACCAGCAGAGATCGGGGAGGGGCCTTTGAAGCTTTCTTT.